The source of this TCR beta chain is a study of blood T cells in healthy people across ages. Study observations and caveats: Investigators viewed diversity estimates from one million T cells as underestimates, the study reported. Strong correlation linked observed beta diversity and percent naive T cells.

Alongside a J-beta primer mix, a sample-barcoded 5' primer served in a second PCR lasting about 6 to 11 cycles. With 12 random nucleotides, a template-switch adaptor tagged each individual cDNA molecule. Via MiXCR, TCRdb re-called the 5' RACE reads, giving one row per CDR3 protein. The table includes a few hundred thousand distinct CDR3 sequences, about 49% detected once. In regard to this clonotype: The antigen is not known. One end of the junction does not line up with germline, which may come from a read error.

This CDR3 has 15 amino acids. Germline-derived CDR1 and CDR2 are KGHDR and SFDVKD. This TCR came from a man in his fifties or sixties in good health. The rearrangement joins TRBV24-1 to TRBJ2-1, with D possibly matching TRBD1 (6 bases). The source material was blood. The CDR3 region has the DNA TGTGCCACCAGTGATCCCGGGACATTCGGCAATGGGCAGTTCTTC. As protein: CATSDPGTFGNGQFF.